This TCR beta chain is drawn from a study of CD8 T cells in ankylosing spondylitis. V was cut by 1 base and J by 9 bases, with 13 bases left in between. In germline, CDR1 is SGHNT, CDR2 YENEEA. The CDR3 is 14 amino acids. The authors made TCR beta libraries by quantitative 5'-RACE with molecular barcodes. Via MiXCR, TCRdb re-called the 5' RACE reads, giving one row per CDR3 protein. The data contain 330,000 or so distinct CDR3 sequences, roughly 8% of them seen just once; the ten biggest clones take up about 15%. In regard to this clonotype: Its antigen is as yet unknown.

Study-level findings and limits: Some of these motif variants have turned up before, in reports on reactive arthritis synovial fluid and blood. Disease-linked clones were CD8+ and relatively rare in peripheral blood. A TCR beta motif of several highly homologous variants seemed to mark ankylosing spondylitis blood. Matched ankylosing spondylitis synovial fluid reportedly contained a significantly enriched population of disease-linked clones.

Source material: blood, either unsorted or a sorted T cell fraction (not recorded which). The V gene is TRBV11-3, the J gene TRBJ2-1, with D possibly being TRBD1 or TRBD2 (6 bases each). The TCR sequence derives from a male donor with ankylosing spondylitis. CDR3 protein: CASSLGRGGGEQFF. The CDR3 DNA reads as TGTGCCAGCAGCTTAGGGAGAGGGGGAGGTGAGCAGTTCTTC.